The 26 T cell receptor beta chains given below trace back to one sample, sequenced in a study of blood T cell repertoires in COVID-19. The protocol was immunoSEQ multiplex PCR, while the TCRdb copy is restricted to in-frame clones and leaves out a portion. The sample has 220,000 or so clones, 84% seen once; the top ten hold approximately 6.6%. The sequenced material came from PBMCs or T cells enriched from blood (not recorded which). The receptor source for this set is a woman aged 40 to 50 who had recovered from COVID-19.

The chain joins TRBV2 to TRBJ2-2, with D tentatively TRBD2 (5 bases). The CDR3 spans 13 residues. V lost 6 bases and J 6 bases, leaving 11 bases between the germline ends. Germline lookup yields CDR1 SNHLY and CDR2 FYNNEI. CDR3: CASRARGPGELFF. The CDR3 DNA is TGTGCCAGCAGGGCAAGAGGGCCCGGGGAGCTGTTTTTT.

The chain recombines TRBV28 with TRBJ1-3, with D possibly TRBD1 on 5 matching bases. CDR1 MDHEN and CDR2 SYDVKM come from the germline V gene. The V end was cut by 7 bases, the J end by 0 bases, with 10 bases between. The CDR3 loop spans 14 amino acids. The CDR3 nucleotides read TGTGCCAGCATACAGGAAACCTCTGGAAACACCATATATTTT. It codes for CASIQETSGNTIYF.

The V gene is TRBV30, the J gene TRBJ2-1; D uncertain. Looked up from germline, CDR1 is GTSNPN and CDR2 is SVGIG (reference sequence). The CDR3 extends over 10 amino acids. The V end lost 7 bases, the J end lost 7 bases, and 8 bases lay between the germline ends. In DNA, the CDR3 is TGTGCCTACGGCAGGAATGAGCAGTTCTTC. This translates into CAYGRNEQFF.

The genes are TRBV19 and TRBJ1-6, with D unclear. The CDR3 length is 14 residues. Per the germline V gene, CDR1 is LNHDA and CDR2 is SQIVND (reference sequence). V lost 2 bases, J lost 9 bases, and 11 bases lay in between. The CDR3 region is CASSISGSSSPLHF. The CDR3 coding sequence is TGTGCCAGTAGTATATCGGGGTCCTCTTCACCCCTCCACTTT.

This clone was found a few times. The gene calls are TRBV11-3 and TRBJ2-1; D perhaps matches TRBD2 (6 bases). The germline V gene has CDR1 SGHNT and CDR2 YENEEA. The germline V and J ends were trimmed by 1 base and 7 bases, with 11 bases remaining between them. The CDR3 covers 14 residues. CDR3 residues: CASSLAGALNEQFF. CDR3 coding DNA: TGTGCCAGCAGCTTAGCGGGAGCCCTTAATGAGCAGTTCTTC. Full variable domain (missing parts from reference TRBV11-3 and TRBJ2-1): EAGVVQSPRYKIIEKKQPVAFWCNPISGHNTLYWYLQNLGQGPELLIRYENEEAVDDSQLPKDRFSAERLKGVDSTLKIQPAELGDSAVYLCASSLAGALNEQFFGPGTRLTVL.

The chain has TRBV28 and TRBJ2-1, with TRBD1 matching over 12 bases. CDR1 is MDHEN and CDR2 is SYDVKM in the germline V gene. CDR3 size: 16 residues. V was pared by 4 bases and J by 5 bases, with 6 bases of the junction left unmatched. The CDR3 loop is CASSSPGTGGNNEQFF. In DNA, the CDR3 is TGTGCCAGCAGTTCCCCCGGGACAGGGGGCAACAATGAGCAGTTCTTC. Based on the CDR3 plus reference TRBV28 and TRBJ2-1, the full variable domain is DVKVTQSSRYLVKRTGEKVFLECVQDMDHENMFWYRQDPGLGLRLIYFSYDVKMKEKGDIPEGYSVSREKKERFSLILESASTNQTSMYLCASSSPGTGGNNEQFFGPGTRLTVL.

V gene TRBV11-1 combines with J gene TRBJ2-7; a possible D gene is TRBD2 (5 bases). CDR1 is SGHAT and CDR2 is FQDESV in the germline V gene (reference sequence). This CDR3 region has 13 residues. Trimming pared 3 bases from V and 0 bases from J, leaving 6 bases between. CDR3 amino acids: CASSFSGSYEQYF. CDR3 coding DNA: TGTGCCAGCAGCTTCAGCGGCTCCTACGAGCAGTACTTC.

The V and J genes are TRBV2 and TRBJ2-7; D remains ambiguous. The V gene lost 6 bases and the J gene lost 4 bases, with 10 bases spanning the gap. CDR1 and CDR2 from the germline V gene are SNHLY and FYNNEI. This CDR3 has 12 residues. CDR3 sequence: CASRQQPYEQYF. Written as DNA, the CDR3 is TGTGCCAGCAGACAACAGCCGTACGAGCAGTACTTC.

This chain links TRBV5-6 with TRBJ2-1; D may be TRBD1 (7 bases). Germline CDR1 SGHDT, CDR2 YYEEEE. This CDR3 has 13 amino acids. The V gene lost 0 bases and the J gene lost 7 bases, with 8 bases spanning the gap. CDR3 nucleotides: TGTGCCAGCAGCTTGGCAGGGGGGAATGAGCAGTTCTTC. Translating gives CASSLAGGNEQFF. Full variable domain (outside the CDR3, taken from reference TRBV5-6 and TRBJ2-1): DAGVTQSPTHLIKTRGQQVTLRCSPKSGHDTVSWYQQALGQGPQFIFQYYEEEERQRGNFPDRFSGHQFPNYSSELNVNALLLGDSALYLCASSLAGGNEQFFGPGTRLTVL.

As concerns this clone: Other DNA sequences in the sample encode the same CDR3. The V and J genes are TRBV7-9 and TRBJ1-5; a possible D gene is TRBD1 (5 bases). The CDR3 is 15 residues long. Germline CDR1 SEHNR, CDR2 FQNEAQ (reference sequence). Trimming shortened V by 1 base and J by 1 base, and 8 bases separated the two germline ends. The chain's CDR3 is CASSLVGGSNQPQHF. CDR3 nucleotide sequence: TGTGCCAGCAGCTTAGTGGGGGGGAGCAATCAGCCCCAGCATTTT.

Here the CDR3 reads CASIRERGSWQFF. Here the CDR3 DNA reads TGTGCCAGCATACGGGAGAGGGGATCCTGGCAGTTCTTC. This chain joins TRBV2 and TRBJ2-1; D perhaps matches TRBD2 (6 bases). V lost 7 bases and J 12 bases, leaving 19 bases between the germline ends. The CDR3 extends over 13 amino acids. Germline CDR1 is SNHLY and CDR2 is FYNNEI.

This clone was observed at least ten times. The rearrangement uses TRBV7-2 and TRBJ2-5; 10 bases are shared with TRBD2. The germline V gene encodes CDR1 SGHTA and CDR2 FQGNSA. V trimming: 5 bases; J trimming: 4 bases; junction bases outside the gene matches: 7. The CDR3 consists of 15 residues. The CDR3: CASSPTSGMRETQYF. CDR3 DNA sequence: TGTGCCAGCAGCCCTACTAGCGGGATGCGAGAGACCCAGTACTTC.

The chain links TRBV19 to TRBJ2-1, with TRBD2 identical over 13 bases. The CDR3 has 17 residues. Per the germline V gene, CDR1 is LNHDA and CDR2 is SQIVND (reference sequence). Unmatched junction bases numbered 10, after V lost 3 bases and J lost 8 bases. DNA for the CDR3: TGTGCCAGTAGTATGGGGACTAGCGGGATCTCACGGTATGAGCAGTTCTTC. This gives the protein CASSMGTSGISRYEQFF.

This clone was picked up one time. The CDR3 spells CASSLGYWDRNNEQFF. In DNA form, the CDR3 reads TGTGCCAGCAGCTTAGGCTATTGGGACAGGAACAATGAGCAGTTCTTC. The chain joins TRBV11-3 to TRBJ2-1; 8 nucleotides align to TRBD1. The CDR3 runs to 16 residues. From germline, CDR1 is SGHNT and CDR2 YENEEA. V lost 1 base, J lost 5 bases, and 7 bases stayed unmatched.

This chain uses TRBV30 with TRBJ2-5; maybe TRBD1 (6 bases). The V gene lost 5 bases and the J gene lost 4 bases, with 17 bases spanning the gap. Germline lookup yields CDR1 GTSNPN and CDR2 SVGIG (reference sequence). CDR3 length equals 14 residues. The CDR3 region is CAWDAPGQGETQYF. CDR3 DNA: TGTGCCTGGGACGCACCGGGACAAGGAGAGACCCAGTACTTC.

This clone was seen once. Being one base from a much bigger clone, this may be a read error. The rearrangement uses TRBV28 and TRBJ2-2; D gene unclear. V was trimmed by 6 bases and J by 3 bases, leaving 5 bases between them. This CDR3 has 12 residues. Germline V gene data show CDR1 as MDHEN and CDR2 as SYDVKM. The CDR3 here is CASSSHTGELFF. The DNA for the CDR3 is TGTGCCAGCAGCTCCCACACCGGGGAGCTGTTTTTT. The full variable domain, in which reference TRBV28 and TRBJ2-2 provide the parts outside the CDR3, is DVKVTQSSRYLVKRTGEKVFLECVQDMDHENMFWYRQDPGLGLRLIYFSYDVKMKEKGDIPEGYSVSREKKERFSLILESASTNQTSMYLCASSSHTGELFFGEGSRLTVL.

V usage is TRBV5-1 and J usage is TRBJ2-7; the D is unclear. Trimming cost V 1 base and J 0 bases, with 11 bases left between them. The CDR3 totals 15 residues. Per the germline V gene, CDR1 is SGHRS and CDR2 is YFSETQ. CDR3 sequence reads: CASSLSGPSSYEQYF. The CDR3 DNA sequence: TGCGCCAGCAGCTTGAGTGGTCCCAGCTCCTACGAGCAGTACTTC. The full variable domain, its missing parts supplied by reference TRBV5-1 and TRBJ2-7, is KAGVTQTPRYLIKTRGQQVTLSCSPISGHRSVSWYQQTPGQGLQFLFEYFSETQRNKGNFPGRFSGRQFSNSRSEMNVSTLELGDSALYLCASSLSGPSSYEQYFGPGTRLTVT.

A remark on this clone: An end of the junction differs from the germline gene, which may be a read error. The V gene is TRBV29-1, the J gene TRBJ2-7, with D tentatively TRBD2 (5 bases). The CDR3 is 13 residues long. Germline CDR1 SQVTM, CDR2 ANQGSEA. CDR3 nucleotides: TGCAGCGTCGGGTCTAGCCTATCCTTCGAGCAGTACTTC. It specifies CSVGSSLSFEQYF.

This clone has more than one count but fewer than ten. This chain joins TRBV5-1 and TRBJ2-3; TRBD2 aligns across 12 bases. CDR3 length: 15 residues. Trimming removed 5 bases from V and 3 bases from J; junction bases left unmatched: 4. Germline loops: CDR1 SGHRS, CDR2 YFSETQ. CDR3 nucleotide sequence: TGCGCCAGCAGGTCCCTAGCGGGAGGGACAGATACGCAGTATTTT. Protein: CASRSLAGGTDTQYF. The full variable domain, its missing parts supplied by reference TRBV5-1 and TRBJ2-3, is KAGVTQTPRYLIKTRGQQVTLSCSPISGHRSVSWYQQTPGQGLQFLFEYFSETQRNKGNFPGRFSGRQFSNSRSEMNVSTLELGDSALYLCASRSLAGGTDTQYFGPGTRLTVL.

The sample holds one count of this clone. The gene calls are TRBV6-7 and TRBJ2-3, with 10 bases matching TRBD2. TRBV6-7 is reported as an ORF; its role is uncertain. The CDR3 totals 16 residues. Trimming took 6 bases from V and 3 from J; bases not matched to a gene: 9. The CDR3 here is CASSYGASGRTDTQYF. The CDR3 DNA is TGTGCCAGCAGCTACGGGGCTAGCGGGAGAACAGATACGCAGTATTTT.

This clone came up a few times. The chain joins TRBV5-4 to TRBJ2-1; TRBD2 is a possible D gene (5 bases). Germline-derived CDR1 and CDR2 are SGHNT and YYREEE (reference sequence). The V end lost 4 bases, the J end lost 3 bases, and 14 bases lay between the germline ends. The CDR3 has 15 amino acids. The CDR3 loop is CASSHAGGLYNEQFF. CDR3 bases: TGTGCCAGCAGCCACGCCGGAGGACTCTACAATGAGCAGTTCTTC.

The chain employs TRBV14 and TRBJ2-7; no clear D gene. V lost 1 base and J 6 bases, leaving 22 bases between the germline ends. The CDR3 runs 17 residues. Germline V lookup: CDR1 SGHDN, CDR2 FVKESK. The CDR3 DNA reads as TGTGCCAGCAGCCAAGGTCGGCCGACACCCCCTCGTCCCGAGCAGTACGTC. This translates into CASSQGRPTPPRPEQYV.

J is TRBJ1-2 and V is TRBV7-9; unclear D gene. The CDR3 consists of 11 residues. The germline V gene encodes CDR1 SEHNR and CDR2 FQNEAQ (reference sequence). The V end lost 5 bases, the J end lost 8 bases, and 9 bases lay between the germline ends. The CDR3 nucleotides read TGTGCCAGCAGCCCCGGAGAGGGCTACACCTTC. Translated, it gives CASSPGEGYTF.

The V call is TRBV5-5, the J call TRBJ2-5; a possible D gene is TRBD2 (5 bases). Germline values: CDR1 SGHKS, CDR2 YYEKEE (reference sequence). This CDR3 is 12 amino acids long. Trimming took 6 bases from V and 5 from J, leaving 11 bases between them. The CDR3 bases are TGTGCCAGCAACCACCCGGGGGAGACCCAGTACTTC. As protein: CASNHPGETQYF.

The chain recombines TRBV15 with TRBJ1-5; possibly TRBD1 for D (5 bases). Germline V gene data show CDR1 as LNHNV and CDR2 as YYDKDF (reference sequence). There are 17 residues in the CDR3. V lost 6 bases and J 0 bases, leaving 18 bases between the germline ends. This chain's CDR3 is CATRGMYIGHSNQPQHF. CDR3 DNA: TGTGCCACCAGAGGAATGTACATCGGACATAGCAATCAGCCCCAGCATTTT.

This chain connects TRBV5-6 to TRBJ1-1; 7 nucleotides agree with TRBD1. The germline CDR1 and CDR2 sequences are SGHDT and YYEEEE. The V and J ends lost 1 base and 6 bases, in that order; junction bases with no gene match: 6. The CDR3 loop spans 14 amino acids. For the CDR3, the DNA is TGTGCCAGCAGCTTGACAGGGGTTGGGGCTGAAGCTTTCTTT. Translating it yields CASSLTGVGAEAFF.